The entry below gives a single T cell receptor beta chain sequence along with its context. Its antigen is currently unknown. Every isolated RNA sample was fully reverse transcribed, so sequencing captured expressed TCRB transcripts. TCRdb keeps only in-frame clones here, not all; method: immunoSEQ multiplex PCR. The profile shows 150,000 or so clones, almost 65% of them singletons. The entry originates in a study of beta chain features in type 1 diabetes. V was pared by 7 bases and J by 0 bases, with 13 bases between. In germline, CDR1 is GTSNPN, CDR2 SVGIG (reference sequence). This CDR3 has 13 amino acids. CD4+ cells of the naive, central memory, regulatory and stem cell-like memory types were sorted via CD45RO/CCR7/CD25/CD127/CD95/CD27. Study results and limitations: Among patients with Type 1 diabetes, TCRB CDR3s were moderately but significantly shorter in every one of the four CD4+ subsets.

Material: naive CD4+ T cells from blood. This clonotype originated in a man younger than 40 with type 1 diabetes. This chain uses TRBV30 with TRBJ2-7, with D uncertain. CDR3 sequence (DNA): TGTGCCTTGGGAAGGACGGCCTCCTACGAGCAGTACTTC. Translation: CALGRTASYEQYF.